The rows below give T cell receptor beta chains drawn from one sample of a study of response to subunit inactivated influenza vaccine. TCRdb passed the RT-PCR reads through MiXCR, listing each CDR3 protein once. The sample has about 540,000 distinct CDR3 sequences; less than 25% are singletons. The same data also went into a second study, on T cells expressing NK-cell markers.

The specimen comprised CD4+ T cells sorted from PBMCs, sampled about 12 days after vaccination. Every receptor here comes from a man aged 45-65 years who received an inactivated influenza vaccine. CDR3s include the opening cysteine and the closing phenylalanine or tryptophan.

TRBV28,CASSLSGGLETQYF
TRBV5-1,CASSLAGAWAATNEKLFF
TRBV20-1,CSAKDRRGNSPLHF
TRBV6-2/TRBV6-3,CASSRKWNTEAFF
TRBV20-1,CSAGTGGATTQYF
TRBV14,CASSQGARLAGGRGETQYF
TRBV11-1,CASRPNPGTGFMNTEAFF
TRBV6-1,CARGKPGQEARLTYEQYF
TRBV20-1,CSARPLERTSSYEQYF
TRBV20-1,CSASVAGGYEQYF
TRBV6-2/TRBV6-3,CASTGDSYIQYF
TRBV5-1,CASSDFREANVLTF
TRBV24-1,CATSDFAGTDTQYF
TRBV5-1,CASSGVPGAQPEAFF
TRBV20-1,CSAQQGANTEAFF
TRBV28,CASSLNHRGTHF
TRBV3-1,CASSQDPPGRTDTQYF
TRBV6-2/TRBV6-3,CASSYLSGRSSGYTF
TRBV20-1,CSAKAVAGQPQHF
TRBV20-1,CSAKTDSFQETQYF
TRBV20-1,CSARDSPSGELFF
TRBV7-2,CASSFRAETQYF
TRBV6-2/TRBV6-3,CASSYTQDVTDTQYF
TRBV28,CASSTSGWSANYGYTF
TRBV7-3,CASSLAFDNEQFF